What follows are 24 T cell receptor beta chains derived from one specimen sequenced in a study of human T cells and chemical hapten exposure. Each CDR3 protein is one row after TCRdb ran MiXCR on the RACE reads. The sample consists of nearly 350,000 distinct CDR3 sequences, around 7% of them appearing once. Time point defined: patch test 1, 2 weeks after DPC sensitization. Treatment: therapeutic diphenylcyclopropenone sensitization with weekly scalp DPC. The material sequenced was whole blood, taken in connection with sensitization to the hapten diphenylcyclopropenone (DPC). The origin of the receptors is a woman aged 18-29 years with alopecia areata. Some clones in this sample may be carry-over from other donors' samples.

The sample holds many counts of this clonotype. This sequence joins TRBV10-3 and TRBJ2-7, with a weak D call TRBD2 (6 bases). The CDR3 spans 11 residues. V lost 4 bases, J lost 12 bases, and 13 bases lay in between. CDR1 is ENHRY, CDR2 SYGVKD, per germline. The CDR3 DNA follows: TGTGCCATCAGTGGGTCGGGGGATCCGTACTTC. It translates to CAISGSGDPYF.

About this clonotype: A much larger clone lies one base from this, so it may be a read error. The CDR3 ends on some other residue instead of the conserved phenylalanine or tryptophan, so this is likely a read error. V and J are TRBV24-1 and TRBJ2-5, with 8 bases identical to TRBD2. Germline assignment: CDR1 KGHDR and CDR2 SFDVKD. V lost 5 bases, J lost 1 base, and 11 bases stayed unmatched. This CDR3 comprises 17 residues. CDR3 DNA: TGTGCCACCAGTGGTTCCAGCGGGGGAGGCCCCCAAGAGACCCAGTACATC. Residues: CATSGSSGGGPQETQYI.

This clonotype has ten or more counts. The chain links TRBV7-6 to TRBJ1-1, with a possible D match to TRBD1 (5 bases). Germline assignment: CDR1 SGHVS and CDR2 FNYEAQ. The CDR3 is made up of 15 amino acids. The V gene lost 6 bases and the J gene lost 6 bases, with 20 bases spanning the gap. CDR3 region: CASSPKRGEWAEAFF. CDR3 nucleotide sequence: TGTGCCAGCAGTCCGAAGCGGGGGGAGTGGGCTGAAGCTTTCTTT.

This chain uses TRBV18 with TRBJ2-7; tentatively, D is TRBD1 or TRBD2 (5 bases each). CDR3 length: 15 residues. CDR1 and CDR2 from the germline V gene are KGHSH and LQKENI. The germline V and J ends were trimmed by 6 bases and 5 bases, with 20 bases remaining between them. The CDR3 region is CASSPSDRGTHEQYF. The CDR3 bases are TGTGCCAGCTCCCCCTCGGACCGGGGCACCCACGAGCAGTACTTC.

This clonotype was counted ten times or more. This chain joins TRBV10-3 and TRBJ1-5; 7 bases fit TRBD1. J gave up 7 bases and V 0 bases, and 3 bases lay outside the gene matches. The germline gives CDR1 ENHRY, CDR2 SYGVKD. The CDR3 is 14 amino acids. CDR3 sequence: CAISESGGAQPQHF. DNA of the CDR3: TGTGCCATCAGTGAGTCAGGGGGCGCGCAGCCCCAGCATTTT.

This clonotype was recorded many times. An end of the junction does not agree with germline; a read error may underlie this. V gene TRBV6-2 or TRBV6-3 combines with J gene TRBJ2-3; D gene ambiguous. CDR1 and CDR2 (germline): MNHEY, SVGEGT. The CDR3 is 12 residues long. The CDR3 sequence: CASSRSRDTQYF. The CDR3 region has the DNA TGTGCCAGCAGCCGTAGCAGAGATACGCAGTATTTT.

This clonotype was observed a few times. At one end the junction does not follow the germline gene, possibly because of a read error. This chain links TRBV2 with TRBJ1-1; 7 bases agree with TRBD1. The germline V gene has CDR1 SNHLY and CDR2 FYNNEI. This CDR3 spans 14 amino acids. As DNA, the CDR3 is TGTGCCAGCAGCGGAGGGACAGTGAACCCTGAAGCTTTCTTT. Protein product: CASSGGTVNPEAFF. Variable domain in full (rest from reference TRBV2 and TRBJ1-1): EPEVTQTPSHQVTQMGQEVILRCVPISNHLYFYWYRQILGQKVEFLVSFYNNEISEKSEIFDDQFSVERPDGSNFTLKIRSTKLEDSAMYFCASSGGTVNPEAFFGQGTRLTVV.

The chain couples TRBV6-2 or TRBV6-3 to TRBJ2-3; no clear D gene. Germline values: CDR1 MNHEY, CDR2 SVGEGT. The V end was cut by 2 bases, the J end by 3 bases, with 18 bases between. The CDR3 totals 17 residues. Here the CDR3 reads CASSYKPKSVWTDTQYF. The CDR3 DNA sequence: TGTGCCAGCAGTTACAAGCCTAAGTCGGTCTGGACAGATACGCAGTATTTT.

The gene calls are TRBV20-1 and TRBJ1-1, with D hard to call. Germline V gives CDR1 DFQATT, CDR2 SNEGSKA (reference sequence). Trimming stripped 5 bases from V and 0 bases from J, with 10 bases between. The CDR3 runs 13 residues. The CDR3 here is CSAWGSLNTEAFF. CDR3 nucleotides: TGCAGTGCTTGGGGAAGTCTGAACACTGAAGCTTTCTTT.

This clonotype was seen a handful of times. The chain is built from TRBV6-2 or TRBV6-3 and TRBJ1-3, with D maybe TRBD1 (5 bases). The ends were cut back, 4 bases at V and 0 bases at J, with 13 bases in the middle. Germline V gives CDR1 MNHEY, CDR2 SVGEGT. The CDR3 has 16 residues. This CDR3 reads CASSLRQTYSGNTIYF. In nucleotides, the CDR3 is TGTGCCAGCAGTTTACGACAGACCTACTCTGGAAACACCATATATTTT.

This clonotype was seen more than once but under ten times. This sequence joins TRBV11-1 and TRBJ1-5; no clear D. CDR1 is SGHAT and CDR2 is FQDESV in the germline V gene (reference sequence). This CDR3 contains 14 residues. V gave up 6 bases and J gave up 2 bases, with 11 bases separating them. The CDR3 sequence is CASRHRRGNQPQHF. The CDR3 DNA sequence: TGTGCCAGCAGACATCGTAGGGGCAATCAGCCCCAGCATTTT.

This clonotype was detected many times. The chain employs TRBV20-1 and TRBJ2-7, with 7 positions matching TRBD2. V shed 0 bases and J 3 bases; nucleotides not matched to a gene: 8. The germline V gene has CDR1 DFQATT and CDR2 SNEGSKA (reference sequence). The CDR3 has 15 residues. The DNA of the CDR3 is TGCAGTGCTAGAGATAAGCTAGCGGAAAGCTACGAGCAGTACTTC. Translating gives CSARDKLAESYEQYF.

In its sample, this clonotype was seen many times. The chain couples TRBV5-1 to TRBJ2-7; D gene ambiguous. The V end lost 3 bases, the J end lost 7 bases, and 14 bases lay between the germline ends. CDR3 length: 13 residues. Germline loops: CDR1 SGHRS, CDR2 YFSETQ. CDR3 amino acids: CASSSEVLSEQYF. The CDR3 DNA reads as TGCGCCAGCAGCTCAGAAGTGTTGTCTGAGCAGTACTTC.

This clonotype was picked up many times. This chain links TRBV10-3 with TRBJ2-1, with D maybe TRBD1 (6 bases). Per the germline V gene, CDR1 is ENHRY and CDR2 is SYGVKD. This CDR3 contains 16 residues. V gave up 0 bases and J gave up 4 bases, with 13 bases separating them. Here the CDR3 reads CAISESDSGGYNEQFF. CDR3 in DNA: TGTGCCATCAGTGAGTCGGACAGTGGGGGATACAATGAGCAGTTCTTC.

There are a few counts of this clonotype. V is TRBV7-8 and J is TRBJ2-4; D not certain. Germline V gene data show CDR1 as SGHVS and CDR2 as FQNEAQ. This CDR3 region has 15 residues. Trimming removed 5 bases from V and 1 base from J, with 12 bases in between. The DNA of the CDR3 is TGTGCCAGCAGCGCACAATTCACGGCCAAAAACATTCAGTACTTC. It translates to CASSAQFTAKNIQYF.

In this sample, this clonotype turned up many times. This rearrangement joins TRBV7-2 to TRBJ2-5, with a tentative D call TRBD2 (5 bases). Looked up from germline, CDR1 is SGHTA and CDR2 is FQGNSA. Trimming removed 7 bases from V and 0 bases from J, with 9 bases in between. The CDR3 is 13 amino acids. This CDR3 reads CASTSGNQETQYF. The CDR3 DNA is TGTGCCAGCACGAGCGGCAACCAAGAGACCCAGTACTTC.

The V gene is TRBV4-2, the J gene TRBJ2-3, with D possibly matching TRBD2 (6 bases). CDR3 length: 16 amino acids. Germline V CDR1 and CDR2: LGHNA, YNFKEQ. The ends were cut back, 4 bases at V and 4 bases at J, with 18 bases in the middle. The CDR3 loop is CASSPYEASAPDTQYF. The CDR3 region has the DNA TGTGCCAGCAGCCCTTACGAAGCTAGCGCCCCAGATACGCAGTATTTT.

This clonotype was found many times. The gene calls are TRBV7-3 and TRBJ2-2; the D gene is possibly TRBD1 (6 bases). The ends were cut back, 2 bases at V and 1 base at J, with 8 bases in the middle. This CDR3 contains 15 residues. In germline, CDR1 is SGHTA, CDR2 FQGTGA. DNA of the CDR3: TGTGCCAGCAGCTTATTGGGACAGAACACCGGGGAGCTGTTTTTT. This encodes CASSLLGQNTGELFF.

This chain connects TRBV27 to TRBJ1-3; D gene unclear. Germline CDR1 and CDR2: MNHEY and SMNVEV (reference sequence). The ends were cut back, 5 bases at V and 2 bases at J, with 13 bases in the middle. This CDR3 has 15 residues. DNA for the CDR3: TGTGCCAGCAGTCCCCTCGGCGGGCCTGGAAACACCATATATTTT. Its protein is CASSPLGGPGNTIYF.

In its sample, this clonotype was seen a few times. The V call is TRBV6-2 or TRBV6-3, the J call TRBJ2-1, with TRBD1 matching over 8 bases. The CDR3 sequence is 15 residues long. CDR1 is MNHEY, CDR2 SVGEGT, per germline. Trimming cost V 6 bases and J 5 bases; bases outside gene matches: 9. The CDR3: CASRRGQEFDNEQFF. CDR3 nucleotides: TGTGCCAGCAGGAGGGGACAGGAATTCGACAATGAGCAGTTCTTC.

The J gene is TRBJ2-1, the V gene TRBV19, with a tentative D call TRBD2 (5 bases). CDR1 is LNHDA and CDR2 is SQIVND in the germline V gene (reference sequence). This CDR3 comprises 15 residues. With 2 bases removed from V and 3 bases from J, the gap between germline ends came to 11 bases. CDR3 in amino acids: CASSIRQRDYNEQFF. CDR3 sequence (DNA): TGTGCCAGTAGTATACGGCAGAGGGACTACAATGAGCAGTTCTTC.

This clonotype was counted ten times or more. The chain links TRBV20-1 to TRBJ1-5; 8 nucleotides align to TRBD1. Germline V CDR1 and CDR2: DFQATT, SNEGSKA (reference sequence). V lost 2 bases, J lost 6 bases, and 9 bases stayed unmatched. The CDR3 loop spans 15 amino acids. CDR3 bases: TGCAGTGCTAGACGACAGGGGCGTGAGAGTCAGCCCCAGCATTTT. Translated, it gives CSARRQGRESQPQHF.

This chain links TRBV7-9 with TRBJ2-7; 9 bases align to TRBD1. Germline CDR1 and CDR2: SEHNR and FQNEAQ (reference sequence). CDR3 size: 17 residues. The V segment lost 4 bases and the J segment 0 bases; nucleotides outside the gene matches: 10. Written as DNA, the CDR3 is TGTGCCAGCAGCTCAAGTCCGGACAGGGGTGGCTCCTACGAGCAGTACTTC. It yields the protein CASSSSPDRGGSYEQYF.

The rearrangement links TRBV29-1 to TRBJ2-1; 7 bases are shared with TRBD2. CDR3 length: 14 residues. Germline V gene sequence: CDR1 SQVTM, CDR2 ANQGSEA. Trimming cost V 2 bases and J 4 bases; bases outside gene matches: 5. The CDR3 here is CSVERRGNYNEQFF. CDR3 in DNA: TGCAGCGTTGAAAGGCGGGGGAATTACAATGAGCAGTTCTTC.